This entry lists 18 T cell receptor beta chains sequenced from one sample in a study of T cell responses to AZD1222 COVID-19 vaccine. This table comes from immunoSEQ multiplex PCR, and its TCRdb copy is limited to in-frame clones, with some not included. The top ten clones hold about 5.9% of a sample with about 140,000 clones, roughly 88% of them seen once. The sequencing used peripheral blood, collected 28 days after the second AZD1222 dose. These receptors were collected from an adult who received the AZD1222 COVID-19 vaccine.

The chain recombines TRBV2 with TRBJ1-2, with TRBD1 matching over 10 bases. CDR3 length: 13 residues. Germline V gives CDR1 SNHLY, CDR2 FYNNEI. Trimming removed 5 bases from V and 5 bases from J; junction bases left unmatched: 2. Here the CDR3 DNA reads TGTGCCAGCAGTAGGGGACAGGGGTATGGCTACACCTTC. This translates into CASSRGQGYGYTF.

The chain combines TRBV7-9 with TRBJ1-3; possible D gene TRBD1, 6 bases. This CDR3 spans 16 amino acids. CDR1 and CDR2 from the germline V gene are SEHNR and FQNEAQ (reference sequence). The V end lost 2 bases, the J end lost 3 bases, and 14 bases lay between the germline ends. The CDR3 nucleotides read TGTGCCAGCAGCTTAAAAACCGGGGGCTTTGGAAACACCATATATTTT. This codes for CASSLKTGGFGNTIYF.

In this sample, this clone turned up a few times. The V and J genes are TRBV7-2 and TRBJ2-2; D tentatively fits TRBD1 or TRBD2 (5 bases each). V dropped 3 bases and J dropped 7 bases, with 12 bases sitting between them. The CDR3 is 14 residues long. Germline CDR1 and CDR2: SGHTA and FQGNSA. The CDR3 spells CASSLIGAGGELFF. The CDR3 DNA reads TGTGCCAGCAGCTTGATCGGGGCCGGCGGGGAGCTGTTTTTT.

The chain couples TRBV13 to TRBJ2-2; no clear D. V was clipped by 6 bases and J by 4 bases, with 6 bases between them. CDR3 length equals 12 residues. CDR1 and CDR2 from the germline V gene are PRHDT and FYEKMQ (reference sequence). CDR3 residues: CASSRFTGELFF. DNA for the CDR3: TGTGCCAGCAGTCGGTTCACCGGGGAGCTGTTTTTT.

This chain uses TRBV6-6 with TRBJ1-2; D perhaps matches TRBD1 (6 bases). Trimming shortened V by 6 bases and J by 7 bases, and 24 bases separated the two germline ends. Germline loops: CDR1 MNHNY, CDR2 SVGAGI (reference sequence). The CDR3 has 16 amino acids. Written as DNA, the CDR3 is TGTGCCAGCAGCCAACAGCGGGCGACAGGCCCCGTTGGCTACACCTTC. Amino acid sequence: CASSQQRATGPVGYTF.

J is TRBJ2-7 and V is TRBV7-9, with 11 positions matching TRBD1. The CDR3 is 14 amino acids. V lost 6 bases and J lost 4; bases outside the gene matches: 5. CDR1 and CDR2 from the germline V gene are SEHNR and FQNEAQ (reference sequence). CDR3 nucleotide sequence: TGTGCCAGCAGTTTCCGGGACAGGGGGTACGAGCAGTACTTC. Encoded protein: CASSFRDRGYEQYF. The full variable domain, rest sourced from reference TRBV7-9 and TRBJ2-7, is DTGVSQNPRHKITKRGQNVTFRCDPISEHNRLYWYRQTLGQGPEFLTYFQNEAQLEKSRLLSDRFSAERPKGSFSTLEIQRTEQGDSAMYLCASSFRDRGYEQYFGPGTRLTVT.

The genes are TRBV29-1 and TRBJ2-1, with 11 bases aligning to TRBD2. Germline CDR1 and CDR2: SQVTM and ANQGSEA. After removal of 4 bases from V and 8 bases from J, the junction contained 13 bases not matched to a gene. CDR3 length: 16 residues. The CDR3 here is CSVAGPTSGSVDEQFF. CDR3 DNA sequence: TGCAGCGTTGCAGGCCCAACTAGCGGGAGTGTGGATGAGCAGTTCTTC.

J is TRBJ2-5 and V is TRBV3-1 (or the pseudogene TRBV3-2); 8 bases line up with TRBD2. The CDR3 contains 13 residues. CDR1 is LGHDT, CDR2 YNNKEL, per germline (reference sequence). The trim removed 4 bases at V and 3 bases at J, leaving 1 base unmatched. The CDR3 coding sequence is TGTGCCAGCAGCCTACTAGCGGAAGAGACCCAGTACTTC. Translating it yields CASSLLAEETQYF.

A single count supports this clone. This chain uses TRBV28 with TRBJ1-2; a weak D match, TRBD1 (5 bases). The germline V gene has CDR1 MDHEN and CDR2 SYDVKM. The ends were cut back, 3 bases at V and 8 bases at J, with 19 bases in the middle. This CDR3 has 15 residues. The CDR3 coding sequence is TGTGCCAGCAGTTTTGGGCACAGCAGGGCCGACGGCTACACCTTC. It specifies CASSFGHSRADGYTF.

V and J are TRBV5-1 and TRBJ2-3; 7 bases align to TRBD1. This CDR3 is built from 15 residues. Per germline, CDR1 SGHRS and CDR2 YFSETQ. The V gene end was trimmed by 5 bases and the J gene end by 2 bases; junction bases not matched to a gene: 8. The CDR3 loop reads CASSRGQTYTDTQYF. CDR3 DNA sequence: TGCGCCAGCAGTCGGGGACAGACGTACACAGATACGCAGTATTTT.

V and J are TRBV7-2 and TRBJ2-5, with D possibly matching TRBD1 (5 bases). Trimming removed 3 bases at V and 2 bases at J, with 7 bases between. CDR1 SGHTA and CDR2 FQGNSA come from the germline V gene. This CDR3 is built from 13 residues. The chain's CDR3 is CASSLGLQETQYF. The CDR3, as DNA: TGTGCCAGCAGCTTGGGGCTACAAGAGACCCAGTACTTC.

The genes are TRBV19 and TRBJ2-1, with D maybe TRBD1 (5 bases). V lost 3 bases, J lost 8 bases, and 8 bases lay in between. The CDR3 runs 12 residues. CDR1 and CDR2 (germline): LNHDA, SQIVND (reference sequence). Here the CDR3 DNA reads TGTGCCAGTAGTATTTGGGGCGATGAGCAGTTCTTC. This sequence encodes CASSIWGDEQFF.

The chain has TRBV7-3 and TRBJ2-6; D call uncertain. This CDR3 region has 16 residues. Germline assignment: CDR1 SGHTA and CDR2 FQGTGA. V lost 5 bases, J lost 0 bases, and 11 bases lay in between. The CDR3 DNA is TGTGCCAGCAGCCGTAACCGAGACTCTGGGGCCAACGTCCTGACTTTC. Its protein is CASSRNRDSGANVLTF.

This clone occurred a few times. CDR3 bases: TGTGCCAGCAGTTCGGGGGGTTCTGGAAACACCATATATTTT. As protein: CASSSGGSGNTIYF. The chain is built from TRBV28 and TRBJ1-3, with D tentatively TRBD1 (5 bases). Germline CDR1 is MDHEN and CDR2 is SYDVKM. The CDR3 consists of 14 residues. Trimming stripped 4 bases from V and 1 base from J, with 8 bases between.

The chain carries TRBV18 and TRBJ2-3; 7 bases agree with TRBD2. CDR3 length: 15 residues. Germline V gene sequence: CDR1 KGHSH, CDR2 LQKENI. J gave up 4 bases and V 2 bases, and 6 bases lay outside the gene matches. The CDR3 reads CASSPLAGVADTQYF. CDR3 coding DNA: TGTGCCAGCTCACCATTGGCGGGGGTGGCAGATACGCAGTATTTT. The whole variable domain, filled in from reference TRBV18 and TRBJ2-3, reads NAGVMQNPRHLVRRRGQEARLRCSPMKGHSHVYWYRQLPEEGLKFMVYLQKENIIDESGMPKERFSAEFPKEGPSILRIQQVVRGDSAAYFCASSPLAGVADTQYFGPGTRLTVL.

The rearrangement links TRBV2 to TRBJ2-3; D is undetermined. Germline lookup yields CDR1 SNHLY and CDR2 FYNNEI. Between the trimmed V and J ends, which lost 3 bases and 1 base, there was a span of 8 bases. CDR3 length: 14 amino acids. In nucleotides, the CDR3 is TGTGCCAGCAGTGATGGCGGACGCACAGATACGCAGTATTTT. This gives the protein CASSDGGRTDTQYF.

V usage is TRBV4-1 and J usage is TRBJ2-3; possibly TRBD1 or TRBD2 for D (6 bases each). This CDR3 comprises 15 residues. V lost 1 base and J 6 bases, leaving 14 bases between the germline ends. Per the germline V gene, CDR1 is MGHRA and CDR2 is YSYEKL. The chain's CDR3 is CASSQVGGQGDTQYF. The CDR3, as DNA: TGCGCCAGCAGCCAAGTGGGGGGCCAGGGGGATACGCAGTATTTT.

The chain couples TRBV27 to TRBJ1-2, with D possibly being TRBD1 (5 bases). Trimming removed 6 bases at V and 5 bases at J, with 16 bases between. Germline CDR1 is MNHEY and CDR2 is SMNVEV (reference sequence). This CDR3 region has 14 residues. Here the CDR3 reads CASRDPGTTYGYTF. CDR3 sequence (DNA): TGTGCCAGCAGGGACCCCGGGACGACGTATGGCTACACCTTC.